This T cell receptor (beta chain) is from a study of T cells in Graves' hyperthyroidism and ophthalmopathy (dated by TCRdb to 2018 to 2020). Study-wide context: TCR V-J signatures able to tell the groups apart were searched for in a discovery cohort of 90 to 100 patients, of whom more than 40 had Graves' ophthalmopathy and about 55 had stable Graves' hyperthyroidism. An independent validation cohort of under 20 hyperthyroidism patients and approximately 15 patients who later progressed to ophthalmopathy tested prospective prediction of ophthalmopathy. The 75 to 100 discovery patients were randomly split 7:3 into training and test sets. In roughly six Graves' hyperthyroidism patients, the study also compared T-cell repertoires from thyroid tissue with T-cell repertoires from blood. After sampling, hyperthyroidism patients received methimazole starting at 30 mg daily, and ophthalmopathy patients received high-dose intravenous methylprednisolone. According to the paper, TCR Vbeta CDR3 sequencing was carried out on approximately 140 peripheral blood samples, which came from around 43 ophthalmopathy, about 75 hyperthyroidism and about 17 progressor patients. The study at large found these results: No statistical method was used to fix the sample size in advance, and group allocation was not hidden from the investigators. Ophthalmopathy was separated from stable hyperthyroidism by a 13 V-J signature model, with about 86% sensitivity and approximately 81% specificity obtained in cross-validation and 80%/75% obtained in testing. Blood samples also contained most of the expanded thyroid clonotypes (frequency above 0.001), which suggests that blood repertoires may reflect thyroid immune responses. During validation, the model predicted progression to ophthalmopathy a median of roughly six months ahead of onset, with around 65% sensitivity and almost 75% specificity.

The sample holds one count of this clonotype. Its antigen target is currently unknown. Per-base quality was not reported, and no clone a single base away is much larger than it. Weak support is all one read offers. Here V drops 4 bases and J drops 3 bases, and the junction holds 6 bases not matched to any gene. From the cysteine through the phenylalanine, the CDR3 covers 14 amino acids. Of all the DNA, just the CDR3 is kept, 42 bases in frame from base 1. In the germline V gene, CDR1 corresponds to SGHAT and CDR2 to FQNNGV. The TCR beta CDR3 regions were amplified from the RNA transcripts. A first-round RT-PCR of the TCR CDR3 used the HTBI primer set with the Qiagen OneStep RT-PCR kit. The libraries were constructed in a second round of multiplex PCR and then size-selected and purified. Libraries were sequenced paired-end with 100 bp reads on an Illumina HiSeq2000. From the authors' description of their analysis: SOAPnuke was used to process the raw data, with reads discarded if the reads contained adapters or uncalled bases, had a mean Phred below 15, or lacked an exact constant-primer or identifier match. High-quality paired reads were merged using COPE v1.2.5, and each unique nucleotide sequence was defined as a clonotype. Clonotypes were aligned to IMGT TRBV, TRBD and TRBJ reference segments using MiTCR v1.1. The analysis included only V-J combinations with a frequency above 0.0001, which together covered approximately 99% of the repertoires. The TCS score was defined as the ratio of F50 (clonal expansion) to E x V (chaos), calculated using BLOSUM62-based TCRdist between CDR3 peptides within each V-J. Welch's t-statistics and random forest reduced fewer than 550 V-J features to roughly 13, which were used in a naive Bayes classifier (R e1071). The similarity between thyroid and blood repertoires was quantified using the Morisita-Horn index. In TCRdb, the public reads were trimmed at Q25 with fastp and aligned with MiXCR, with productive beta chains retained. When rows share a CDR3 protein, they turn into one entry using the most common DNA and genes. For this entry, the V and J calls and clone size follow TCRdb and not the study's own pipeline. The sample contains about 570,000 distinct CDR3 sequences, about half of them found a single time. Roughly 19% of the sample is taken by the ten largest.

Any patient with an uncontrolled infection, another autoimmune disease, pregnancy or lactation was excluded. Clinical symptoms, serum thyroxine and TRAb, thyroid ultrasound, and orbital computed tomography formed the basis for the diagnoses. Trizol reagent was used to extract total RNA, and RNA quality was then checked on an Agilent 2100 Bioanalyzer. This TCR was sampled from an adult woman with Graves' disease, either hyperthyroidism or ophthalmopathy (not recorded which). Recombination connected TRBV11-2 to TRBJ2-7; 7 bases in between match TRBD2. The sequenced sample consisted of peripheral blood or thyroid tissue (not recorded which). The CDR3 is CASSSLGRDYEQYF. The nucleotides are TGTGCCAGCAGCTCTCTGGGGAGGGACTACGAGCAGTACTTC.